The text below deals with one TCR beta chain. V was shortened by 1 base and J by 8 bases, with 11 bases between the two germline ends. The CDR3 consists of 14 residues. Germline V CDR1 and CDR2: SGHVS, FQNEAQ. Each CDR3 protein is one row after TCRdb ran MiXCR on the RT-PCR reads. The data show 920,000 or so distinct CDR3 sequences, around 17% seen once. This sample stems from a study of patients and donors after allogeneic stem cell transplantation. The V gene is TRBV7-8, the J gene TRBJ2-2, with D possibly matching TRBD2 (5 bases). The sequencing sample was made of blood, either unsorted or a sorted T cell fraction (not recorded which). The sequence came from a human donor who was either an allogeneic HSCT recipient or a stem cell or donor lymphocyte infusion donor (not recorded which). It is not recorded whose cells these are; they may come from a transplant donor. Here the CDR3 reads CASSLDGGEGELFF. The CDR3 region has the DNA TGTGCCAGCAGCTTAGATGGAGGCGAAGGGGAGCTGTTTTTT. Full variable domain (rest looked up from reference TRBV7-8 and TRBJ2-2): GAGVSQSPRYKVAKRGQDVALRCDPISGHVSLFWYQQALGQGPEFLTYFQNEAQLDKSGLPSDRFFAERPEGSVSTLKIQRTQQEDSAVYLCASSLDGGEGELFFGEGSRLTVL.